This T cell receptor beta chain was obtained from a study of identical twins. Germline V gives CDR1 SGHRS, CDR2 YFSETQ. CDR3 length: 14 amino acids. The V and J ends lost 7 bases and 3 bases, in that order; junction bases with no gene match: 7. TCRdb re-analysed the 5' RACE reads in MiXCR, keeping a single row per CDR3 protein. The table shows around 230,000 distinct CDR3 sequences, with over 8% occurring only once. The receptor was isolated from a woman aged 18 to 35 in good health. The gene calls are TRBV5-1 and TRBJ2-5, with TRBD2 matching 9 bases. Sequencing was performed on memory (CD45RO+) T cells sorted from blood. In nucleotides, the CDR3 is TGCGCCAGCTCCTTTGGCGGGGGGGAAGAGACCCAGTACTTC. It yields the protein CASSFGGGEETQYF.